These 2 T cell receptor beta chains originate from one sample sequenced in a study of blood T cell repertoires in COVID-19. Profiled with immunoSEQ multiplex PCR; TCRdb holds only in-frame clones, not every one. Of approximately 260,000 clones listed, 90% were seen once; the top ten hold 2% to 2.5%. Sequenced sample: peripheral blood. All receptors come from a woman aged 55-70 years with COVID-19, enrolled during active disease.

CDR3 in DNA: TGTGCCAGCAGCCGAAACAGGGTGGACACTGAAGCTTTCTTT. This translates into CASSRNRVDTEAFF. The V call is TRBV14, the J call TRBJ1-1; tentatively, D is TRBD1 (6 bases). Germline CDR1 SGHDN, CDR2 FVKESK. The V end was cut by 4 bases, the J end by 3 bases, with 12 bases between. This CDR3 contains 14 residues.

The chain uses TRBV12-3 or TRBV12-4 and TRBJ2-1; 11 bases align to TRBD2. J lost 10 bases, V lost 10 bases, and 3 bases had no gene match. The CDR3 is 11 residues long. The CDR3 loop reads CATGTSGEQFF. The DNA for the CDR3 is TGTGCCACCGGGACTAGCGGAGAGCAGTTCTTC.